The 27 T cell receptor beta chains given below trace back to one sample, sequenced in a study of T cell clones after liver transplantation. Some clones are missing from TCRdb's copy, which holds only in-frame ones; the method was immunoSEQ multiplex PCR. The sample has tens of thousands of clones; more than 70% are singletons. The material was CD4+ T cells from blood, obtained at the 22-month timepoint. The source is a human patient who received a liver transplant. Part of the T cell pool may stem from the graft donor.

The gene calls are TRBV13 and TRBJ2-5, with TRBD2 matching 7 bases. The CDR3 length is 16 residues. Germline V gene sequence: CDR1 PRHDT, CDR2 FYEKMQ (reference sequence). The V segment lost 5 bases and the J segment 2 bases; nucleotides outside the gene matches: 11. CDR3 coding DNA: TGTGCCAGCAGCCTTTACTTCGTGGGGGGGCAAGAGACCCAGTACTTC. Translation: CASSLYFVGGQETQYF.

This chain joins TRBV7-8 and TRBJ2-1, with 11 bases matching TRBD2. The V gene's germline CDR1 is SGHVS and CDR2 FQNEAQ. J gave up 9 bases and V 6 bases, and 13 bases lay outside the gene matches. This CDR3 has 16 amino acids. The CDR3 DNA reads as TGTGCCAGCAGTTACCAGGGGACTAGCGGAGGCAGTGAGCAGTTCTTC. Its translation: CASSYQGTSGGSEQFF. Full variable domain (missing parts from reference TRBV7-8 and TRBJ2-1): GAGVSQSPRYKVAKRGQDVALRCDPISGHVSLFWYQQALGQGPEFLTYFQNEAQLDKSGLPSDRFFAERPEGSVSTLKIQRTQQEDSAVYLCASSYQGTSGGSEQFFGPGTRLTVL.

CDR3 sequence reads: CASSYAAGTGAEQYF. In nucleotides, the CDR3 is TGTGCCAGCAGTTACGCCGCCGGGACAGGGGCCGAGCAGTACTTC. This rearrangement joins TRBV6-6 to TRBJ2-7; 10 bases are shared with TRBD1. After removal of 2 bases from V and 6 bases from J, the junction contained 7 bases not matched to a gene. This CDR3 region has 15 residues. Germline lookup yields CDR1 MNHNY and CDR2 SVGAGI (reference sequence).

Here the CDR3 DNA reads TGTGCCAGCAGCAGGACAGGGTCAGATACGCAGTATTTT. Protein sequence: CASSRTGSDTQYF. The rearrangement joins TRBV7-2 to TRBJ2-3, with TRBD1 matching over 8 bases. V lost 5 bases to trimming and J lost 4 bases; unmatched junction nucleotides: 2. CDR3 length: 13 amino acids. Germline lookup yields CDR1 SGHTA and CDR2 FQGNSA.

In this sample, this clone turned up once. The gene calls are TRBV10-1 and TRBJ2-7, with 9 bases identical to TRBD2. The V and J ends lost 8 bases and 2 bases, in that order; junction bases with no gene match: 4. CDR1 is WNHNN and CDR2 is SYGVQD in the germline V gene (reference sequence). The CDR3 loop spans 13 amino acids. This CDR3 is CASSPSGTYEQYF. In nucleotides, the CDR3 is TGCGCCAGCTCGCCTAGCGGGACCTACGAGCAGTACTTC.

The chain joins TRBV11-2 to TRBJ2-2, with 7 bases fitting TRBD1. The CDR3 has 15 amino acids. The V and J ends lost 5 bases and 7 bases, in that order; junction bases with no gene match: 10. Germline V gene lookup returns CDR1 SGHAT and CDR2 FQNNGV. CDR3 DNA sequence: TGTGCCAGCAGCCGAACGGCACAGGGGTACGGGGAGCTGTTTTTT. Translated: CASSRTAQGYGELFF.

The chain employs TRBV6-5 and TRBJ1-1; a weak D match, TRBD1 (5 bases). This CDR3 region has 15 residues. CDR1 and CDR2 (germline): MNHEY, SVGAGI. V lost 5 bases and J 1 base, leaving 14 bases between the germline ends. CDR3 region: CASSPERGENTEAFF. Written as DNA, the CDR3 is TGTGCCAGCAGTCCCGAGAGGGGTGAGAACACTGAAGCTTTCTTT.

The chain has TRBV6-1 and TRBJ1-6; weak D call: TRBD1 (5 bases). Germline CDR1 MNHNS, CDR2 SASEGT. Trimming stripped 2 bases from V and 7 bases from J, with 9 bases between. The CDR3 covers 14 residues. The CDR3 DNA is TGTGCCAGCAGTGAACGGGGGTGGAATTCACCCCTCCACTTT. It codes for CASSERGWNSPLHF.

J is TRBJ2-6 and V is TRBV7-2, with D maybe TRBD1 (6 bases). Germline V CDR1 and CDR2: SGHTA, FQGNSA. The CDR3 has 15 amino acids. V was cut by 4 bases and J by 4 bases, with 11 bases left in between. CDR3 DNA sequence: TGTGCCAGCAGCTCAGGGGCCTCCGGGGCCAACGTCCTGACTTTC. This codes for CASSSGASGANVLTF.

CDR3 sequence (DNA): TGTGCCAGCAGCTTGAGAGAAGAGACCCAGTACTTC. It specifies CASSLREETQYF. The rearrangement joins TRBV5-4 to TRBJ2-5; no clear D gene. This CDR3 is built from 12 residues. Germline V gene sequence: CDR1 SGHNT, CDR2 YYREEE (reference sequence). Trimming cost V 1 base and J 3 bases, with 4 bases left between them.

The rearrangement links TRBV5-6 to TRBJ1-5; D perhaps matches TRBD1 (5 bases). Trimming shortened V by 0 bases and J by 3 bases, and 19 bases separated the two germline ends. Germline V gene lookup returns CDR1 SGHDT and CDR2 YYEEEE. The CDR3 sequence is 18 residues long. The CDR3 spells CASSLAGTGGKVNQPQHF. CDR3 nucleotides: TGTGCCAGCAGCTTGGCCGGGACCGGTGGAAAAGTCAATCAGCCCCAGCATTTT.

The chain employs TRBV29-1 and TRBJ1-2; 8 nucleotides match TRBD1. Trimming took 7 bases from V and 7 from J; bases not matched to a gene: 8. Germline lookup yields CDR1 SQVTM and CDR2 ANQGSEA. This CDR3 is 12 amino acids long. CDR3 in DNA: TGCAGCGCCGGACAGGGAAGGCTTGGCTACACCTTC. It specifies CSAGQGRLGYTF.

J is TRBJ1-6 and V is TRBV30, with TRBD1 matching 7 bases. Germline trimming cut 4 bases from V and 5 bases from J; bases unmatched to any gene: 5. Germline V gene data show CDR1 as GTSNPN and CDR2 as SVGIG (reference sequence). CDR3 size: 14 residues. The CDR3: CAWKTGTDNSPLHF. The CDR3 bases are TGTGCCTGGAAAACCGGGACAGATAATTCACCCCTCCACTTT.

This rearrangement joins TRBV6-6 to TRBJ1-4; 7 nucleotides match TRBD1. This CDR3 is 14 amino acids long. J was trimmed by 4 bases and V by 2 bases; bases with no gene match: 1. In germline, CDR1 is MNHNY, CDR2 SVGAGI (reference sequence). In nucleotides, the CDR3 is TGTGCCAGCAGTTACGACAGGGATAATGAAAAACTGTTTTTT. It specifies CASSYDRDNEKLFF.

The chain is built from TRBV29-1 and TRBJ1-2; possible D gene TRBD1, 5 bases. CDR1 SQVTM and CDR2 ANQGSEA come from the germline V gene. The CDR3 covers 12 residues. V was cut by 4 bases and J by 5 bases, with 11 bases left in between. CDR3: CSVGPEGYGYTF. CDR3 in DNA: TGCAGCGTTGGCCCAGAGGGGTATGGCTACACCTTC.

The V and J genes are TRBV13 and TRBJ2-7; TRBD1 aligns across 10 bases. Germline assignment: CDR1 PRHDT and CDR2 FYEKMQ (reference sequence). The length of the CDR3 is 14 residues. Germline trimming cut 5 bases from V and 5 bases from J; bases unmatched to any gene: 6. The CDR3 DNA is TGTGCCAGCAGCACGGGACAGGGGACCAACGAGCAGTACTTC. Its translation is CASSTGQGTNEQYF.

The CDR3 DNA sequence: TGTGCCATCAATTCAGACACAGGGGGTCAGCCCCAGCATTTT. It codes for CAINSDTGGQPQHF. The genes are TRBV10-3 and TRBJ1-5, with TRBD1 matching over 8 bases. The germline gives CDR1 ENHRY, CDR2 SYGVKD. V was pared by 7 bases and J by 6 bases, with 8 bases of the junction left unmatched. The CDR3 is 14 amino acids.

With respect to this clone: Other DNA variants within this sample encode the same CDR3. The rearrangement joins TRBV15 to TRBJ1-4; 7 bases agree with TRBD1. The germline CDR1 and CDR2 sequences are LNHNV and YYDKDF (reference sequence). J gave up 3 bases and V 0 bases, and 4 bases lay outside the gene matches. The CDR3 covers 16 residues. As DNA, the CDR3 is TGTGCCACCAGCAGAGATAGACAGGGTGCTAATGAAAAACTGTTTTTT. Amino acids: CATSRDRQGANEKLFF.

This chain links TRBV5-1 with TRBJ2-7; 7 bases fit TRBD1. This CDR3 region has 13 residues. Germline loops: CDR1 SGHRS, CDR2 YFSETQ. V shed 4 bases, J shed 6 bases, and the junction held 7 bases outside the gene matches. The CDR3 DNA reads TGCGCCAGCAGCACCGGACAGGTGGCCGAGCAGTACTTC. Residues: CASSTGQVAEQYF.

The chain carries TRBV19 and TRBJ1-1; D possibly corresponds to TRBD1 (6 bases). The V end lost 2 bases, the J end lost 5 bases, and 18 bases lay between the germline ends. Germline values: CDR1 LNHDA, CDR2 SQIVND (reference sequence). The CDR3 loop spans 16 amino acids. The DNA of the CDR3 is TGTGCCAGTAGTATACGTACCCAGGGGCGAATAACTGAAGCTTTCTTT. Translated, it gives CASSIRTQGRITEAFF.

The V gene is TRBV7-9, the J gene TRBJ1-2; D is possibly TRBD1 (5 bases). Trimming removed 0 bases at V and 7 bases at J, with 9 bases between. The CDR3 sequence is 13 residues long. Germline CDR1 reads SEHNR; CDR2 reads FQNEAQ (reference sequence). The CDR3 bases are TGTGCCAGCAGCTTAGCTTCCGGGGCTGGCTACACCTTC. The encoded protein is CASSLASGAGYTF.

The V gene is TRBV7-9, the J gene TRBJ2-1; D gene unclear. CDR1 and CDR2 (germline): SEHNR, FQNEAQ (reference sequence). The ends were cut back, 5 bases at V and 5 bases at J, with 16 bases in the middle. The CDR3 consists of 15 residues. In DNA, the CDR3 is TGTGCCAGCAGCCCGAAAGTACGGGTAAACAATGAGCAGTTCTTC. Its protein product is CASSPKVRVNNEQFF.

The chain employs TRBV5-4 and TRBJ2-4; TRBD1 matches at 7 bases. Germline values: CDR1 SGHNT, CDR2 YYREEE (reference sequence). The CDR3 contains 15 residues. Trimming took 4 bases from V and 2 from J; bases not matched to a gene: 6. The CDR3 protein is CASSPTTGTKNIQYF. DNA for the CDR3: TGTGCCAGCAGCCCAACGACAGGGACCAAAAACATTCAGTACTTC.

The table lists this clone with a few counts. The CDR3 DNA reads TGTGCCAGCATCGAACCGTCGGACAGGAACACTGAAGCTTTCTTT. As protein: CASIEPSDRNTEAFF. The chain is built from TRBV6-6 and TRBJ1-1; a possible D gene is TRBD1 (6 bases). V gave up 7 bases and J gave up 1 base, with 16 bases separating them. The CDR3 runs 15 residues. CDR1 is MNHNY and CDR2 is SVGAGI in the germline V gene (reference sequence).

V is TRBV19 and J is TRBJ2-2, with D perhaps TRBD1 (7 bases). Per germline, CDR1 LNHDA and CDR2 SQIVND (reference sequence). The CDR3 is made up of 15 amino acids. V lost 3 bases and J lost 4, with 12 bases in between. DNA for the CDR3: TGTGCCAGTAGTATCCCCCAGGGGGGCACCGGGGAGCTGTTTTTT. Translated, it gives CASSIPQGGTGELFF.

This CDR3 is CASSAGGPQETQYF. The CDR3 DNA reads as TGTGCCAGCAGTGCCGGGGGCCCCCAAGAGACCCAGTACTTC. The chain couples TRBV5-4 to TRBJ2-5; D might be TRBD1 or TRBD2, each matching 6 bases. Germline CDR1 and CDR2: SGHNT and YYREEE (reference sequence). The CDR3 loop spans 14 amino acids. With 5 bases removed from V and 1 base from J, the gap between germline ends came to 12 bases.

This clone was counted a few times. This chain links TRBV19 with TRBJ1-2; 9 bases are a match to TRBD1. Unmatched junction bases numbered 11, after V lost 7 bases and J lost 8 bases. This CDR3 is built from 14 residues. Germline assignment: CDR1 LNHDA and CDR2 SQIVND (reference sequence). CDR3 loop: CASTDMGQGGGYTF. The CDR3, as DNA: TGTGCCAGTACCGATATGGGACAGGGAGGAGGCTACACCTTC.